These 30 T cell receptor beta chains originate from one sample sequenced in a study of glioma-infiltrating T cells after dendritic cell vaccination. TCRdb's copy holds only in-frame clones and misses some; the assay was immunoSEQ multiplex PCR. The table lists over 80,000 clones, approximately 90% of them singletons. This sample comprised blood, obtained before dendritic cell vaccination. These receptors were collected from a human donor with glioblastoma.

The chain employs TRBV10-3 and TRBJ2-7, with 9 bases fitting TRBD2. Trimming took 5 bases from V and 5 from J; bases not matched to a gene: 7. This CDR3 has 14 amino acids. The germline V gene encodes CDR1 ENHRY and CDR2 SYGVKD. The CDR3 spells CAISPGLALDEQYF. The CDR3 bases are TGTGCCATCAGTCCCGGACTAGCGTTGGACGAGCAGTACTTC.

The chain has TRBV30 and TRBJ2-2, with D perhaps matching TRBD2 (5 bases). The CDR3 totals 15 residues. Germline assignment: CDR1 GTSNPN and CDR2 SVGIG (reference sequence). V lost 8 bases and J lost 4, with 20 bases in between. The CDR3 loop reads CAGREARRGTGELFF. CDR3 sequence (DNA): TGTGCCGGACGCGAGGCGCGTCGGGGCACCGGGGAGCTGTTTTTT.

This chain connects TRBV10-3 to TRBJ1-5; 7 bases fit TRBD1. The CDR3 loop spans 14 amino acids. The V and J ends lost 2 bases and 10 bases, in that order; junction bases with no gene match: 8. CDR1 is ENHRY and CDR2 is SYGVKD in the germline V gene. DNA for the CDR3: TGTGCCATCAGTGAGGGGCGGGACAGCCGCCCCCAGCATTTT. Encoded protein: CAISEGRDSRPQHF.

V is TRBV6-5 and J is TRBJ2-6; D remains unclear. V lost 6 bases and J lost 0, with 3 bases in between. The CDR3 length is 13 residues. The germline V gene encodes CDR1 MNHEY and CDR2 SVGAGI. CDR3 in DNA: TGTGCCAGCAGGAGCTCTGGGGCCAACGTCCTGACTTTC. It encodes CASRSSGANVLTF.

The rearrangement uses TRBV18 and TRBJ1-1, with D hard to call. The V and J ends lost 2 bases and 2 bases respectively, with 9 bases between them. The CDR3 runs 14 residues. Germline-derived CDR1 and CDR2 are KGHSH and LQKENI. CDR3 sequence reads: CASSPRNSNTEAFF. In DNA form, the CDR3 reads TGTGCCAGCTCACCAAGGAACAGCAACACTGAAGCTTTCTTT.

This clone has just one count. The chain's CDR3 is CASSIAGGTQRTEAFF. The CDR3 coding sequence is TGTGCCAGCAGCATCGCAGGGGGGACTCAGCGCACTGAAGCTTTCTTT. The chain recombines TRBV5-6 with TRBJ1-1, with 7 bases fitting TRBD1. Germline CDR1 is SGHDT and CDR2 is YYEEEE. V dropped 4 bases and J dropped 4; count of bases not matched to a gene: 13. This CDR3 has 16 residues.

The chain joins TRBV4-2 to TRBJ1-2, with 7 bases aligning to TRBD1. The germline V gene encodes CDR1 LGHNA and CDR2 YNFKEQ. There are 17 residues in the CDR3. Trimming removed 0 bases from V and 1 base from J; junction bases left unmatched: 8. CDR3 sequence reads: CASSQDSAGGINYGYTF. The CDR3 DNA sequence: TGTGCCAGCAGCCAAGATTCAGCAGGGGGGATTAACTATGGCTACACCTTC.

J is TRBJ1-2 and V is TRBV2; maybe TRBD1 (5 bases). Trimming stripped 11 bases from V and 2 bases from J, with 12 bases between. CDR1 and CDR2 (germline): SNHLY, FYNNEI. The CDR3 has 12 amino acids. CDR3 protein: CAAAGGNYGYTF. The CDR3 DNA follows: TGTGCCGCAGCCGGGGGAAACTATGGCTACACCTTC. The variable domain in full, with the rest retrieved from reference TRBV2 and TRBJ1-2, is EPEVTQTPSHQVTQMGQEVILRCVPISNHLYFYWYRQILGQKVEFLVSFYNNEISEKSEIFDDQFSVERPDGSNFTLKIRSTKLEDSAMYFCAAAGGNYGYTFGSGTRLTVV.

The V and J genes are TRBV18 and TRBJ2-1; D is uncertain. Between the trimmed V and J ends, which lost 3 bases and 8 bases, there was a span of 14 bases. The CDR3 consists of 14 residues. Looked up from germline, CDR1 is KGHSH and CDR2 is LQKENI. The CDR3 DNA reads as TGTGCCAGCTCACCTACCCTAGATTCGGATGAGCAGTTCTTC. This translates into CASSPTLDSDEQFF.

V usage is TRBV10-1 and J usage is TRBJ2-5, with a tentative D call TRBD1 (6 bases). V shed 2 bases and J shed 5 bases, with 12 bases lying between them. Germline lookup yields CDR1 WNHNN and CDR2 SYGVQD (reference sequence). The CDR3 runs 14 residues. CDR3 protein: CASSEGDTRETQYF. Written as DNA, the CDR3 is TGCGCCAGCAGTGAGGGGGACACCCGGGAGACCCAGTACTTC.

V and J are TRBV18 and TRBJ1-1; D is unresolved. V lost 2 bases to trimming and J lost 5 bases, with 12 bases between them. From germline, CDR1 is KGHSH and CDR2 LQKENI. The CDR3 contains 14 residues. The CDR3 reads CASSPSVLGTEAFF. The DNA of the CDR3 is TGTGCCAGCTCACCATCGGTACTCGGGACTGAAGCTTTCTTT.

This rearrangement joins TRBV30 to TRBJ1-5; TRBD1 aligns across 7 bases. With V trimmed by 3 bases and J by 9 bases, 8 bases remained unmatched. CDR1 and CDR2 (germline): GTSNPN, SVGIG (reference sequence). The CDR3 is 13 amino acids. In DNA, the CDR3 is TGTGCCTGGAGAGAGCCAGGGGGTGGGCCCCAGCATTTT. Encoded protein: CAWREPGGGPQHF.

This chain uses TRBV11-3 with TRBJ2-1, with D possibly matching TRBD2 (7 bases). Germline V gene data show CDR1 as SGHNT and CDR2 as YENEEA. This CDR3 contains 15 residues. Trimming cost V 1 base and J 2 bases, with 9 bases left between them. The CDR3, as DNA: TGTGCCAGCAGCTTAGCGGGGGGCCCCTACAATGAGCAGTTCTTC. It encodes CASSLAGGPYNEQFF. Combining the CDR3 with reference TRBV11-3 and TRBJ2-1 gives the whole variable domain EAGVVQSPRYKIIEKKQPVAFWCNPISGHNTLYWYLQNLGQGPELLIRYENEEAVDDSQLPKDRFSAERLKGVDSTLKIQPAELGDSAVYLCASSLAGGPYNEQFFGPGTRLTVL.

The chain uses TRBV9 and TRBJ1-3; D gene uncertain. CDR3 length equals 16 residues. CDR1 is SGDLS, CDR2 YYNGEE, per germline. Between the trimmed V and J ends, which lost 3 bases and 0 bases, there was a span of 13 bases. The CDR3 here is CASSDLRLSSGNTIYF. The CDR3 DNA sequence: TGTGCCAGCAGCGATCTCAGGTTAAGCTCTGGAAACACCATATATTTT.

This chain joins TRBV27 and TRBJ1-1; TRBD1 matches 8 bases. In germline, CDR1 is MNHEY, CDR2 SMNVEV (reference sequence). This CDR3 is 14 amino acids long. Unmatched junction bases numbered 4, after V lost 3 bases and J lost 4 bases. CDR3: CASSLDREGTEAFF. The CDR3 DNA reads as TGTGCCAGCAGTTTGGACAGGGAGGGCACTGAAGCTTTCTTT.

The V call is TRBV5-1, the J call TRBJ2-1, with 10 bases lining up with TRBD2. The CDR3 contains 16 residues. Per germline, CDR1 SGHRS and CDR2 YFSETQ. J gave up 3 bases and V 0 bases, and 3 bases lay outside the gene matches. The chain's CDR3 is CASSLGLAGLYNEQFF. The CDR3 nucleotides are TGCGCCAGCAGCTTGGGACTAGCGGGTCTCTACAATGAGCAGTTCTTC. The complete variable domain, with remaining parts taken from reference TRBV5-1 and TRBJ2-1, reads KAGVTQTPRYLIKTRGQQVTLSCSPISGHRSVSWYQQTPGQGLQFLFEYFSETQRNKGNFPGRFSGRQFSNSRSEMNVSTLELGDSALYLCASSLGLAGLYNEQFFGPGTRLTVL.

CDR3 in DNA: TGCGCCAGCAGCTCAGGGGGCACGAGCACTGAAGCTTTCTTT. Translated: CASSSGGTSTEAFF. The V gene is TRBV5-1, the J gene TRBJ1-1; 8 bases agree with TRBD1. V shed 3 bases and J 4 bases; nucleotides not matched to a gene: 5. This CDR3 spans 14 amino acids. In germline, CDR1 is SGHRS, CDR2 YFSETQ.

DNA of the CDR3: TGTGCCAGCAGTCCGACTAGCGGGAGAGAGACCCAGTACTTC. Encoded protein: CASSPTSGRETQYF. The chain uses TRBV6-5 and TRBJ2-5, with 12 bases that match TRBD2. Germline CDR1 MNHEY, CDR2 SVGAGI. The CDR3 is 14 amino acids. Trimming removed 5 bases from V and 4 bases from J; junction bases left unmatched: 2.

The gene calls are TRBV29-1 and TRBJ1-1, with a weak D call TRBD1 (5 bases). This CDR3 is 13 amino acids long. Between the trimmed V and J ends, which lost 7 bases and 5 bases, there was a span of 17 bases. Germline V gene data show CDR1 as SQVTM and CDR2 as ANQGSEA. The DNA of the CDR3 is TGCAGCGCCCAAAGGGACTCGAAAACTGAAGCTTTCTTT. As protein: CSAQRDSKTEAFF.

V is TRBV6-1 and J is TRBJ1-2; D not certain. The V gene's germline CDR1 is MNHNS and CDR2 SASEGT. Trimming removed 6 bases at V and 8 bases at J, with 13 bases between. This CDR3 spans 12 amino acids. The CDR3, as DNA: TGTGCCAGCAGGGACTCACTCGACGGCTACACCTTC. Translated: CASRDSLDGYTF.

This rearrangement joins TRBV4-1 to TRBJ2-7; 10 bases line up with TRBD1. V lost 5 bases to trimming and J lost 4 bases; unmatched junction nucleotides: 8. This CDR3 comprises 15 residues. The germline gives CDR1 MGHRA, CDR2 YSYEKL. CDR3 DNA: TGCGCCAGCAGCTTCGGGACAGGGGACTGGTACGAGCAGTACTTC. The encoded protein is CASSFGTGDWYEQYF.

As concerns this clone: Within the sample, other DNA sequences also encode this same CDR3. V gene TRBV5-1 combines with J gene TRBJ2-3; 7 bases map to TRBD1. The germline CDR1 and CDR2 sequences are SGHRS and YFSETQ. This CDR3 is built from 13 residues. Losses at the gene ends were 4 bases for V and 3 bases for J; bases not matched to a gene: 2. Here the CDR3 reads CASSLQGTDTQYF. CDR3 bases: TGCGCCAGCAGCCTACAGGGGACAGATACGCAGTATTTT.

The chain employs TRBV7-8 and TRBJ2-1; the D gene is possibly TRBD2 (5 bases). The CDR3 loop spans 13 amino acids. Germline CDR1 is SGHVS and CDR2 is FQNEAQ. Trimming took off 5 bases at V and 6 bases at J, with 11 bases between the two ends. The CDR3 DNA reads TGTGCCAGCAGCGAGGGCTGGGGCAATGAGCAGTTCTTC. Encoded protein: CASSEGWGNEQFF.

Here the CDR3 reads CASRTGSYEQYF. The CDR3 region has the DNA TGTGCCAGCAGGACAGGGAGCTACGAGCAGTACTTC. The V and J genes are TRBV6-5 and TRBJ2-7; TRBD1 agrees at 7 bases. Trimming at V came to 6 bases and at J to 3 bases, leaving 2 bases not matched to a gene. There are 12 residues in the CDR3. The V gene's germline CDR1 is MNHEY and CDR2 SVGAGI.

J is TRBJ1-1 and V is TRBV12-5; D is unresolved. The V end was cut by 6 bases, the J end by 5 bases, with 13 bases between. Germline CDR1 is LGHNT and CDR2 is FRNRAP. The CDR3 loop spans 13 amino acids. The CDR3 DNA reads TGTGCTAGTGGCCCGTCCCGGGGTACTGAAGCTTTCTTT. This encodes CASGPSRGTEAFF.

V and J are TRBV4-1 and TRBJ2-3, with 11 bases that match TRBD2. Germline V gives CDR1 MGHRA, CDR2 YSYEKL. The CDR3 has 17 amino acids. V lost 5 bases and J lost 1; bases outside the gene matches: 8. The CDR3 bases are TGCGCCAGCAGCGGGACCTTACTAGCGGGGGGCACAGATACGCAGTATTTT. The encoded protein is CASSGTLLAGGTDTQYF.

This chain uses TRBV11-2 with TRBJ2-7; 7 bases are a match to TRBD2. The CDR3 sequence is 13 residues long. CDR1 and CDR2 from the germline V gene are SGHAT and FQNNGV. V was pared by 5 bases and J by 8 bases, with 9 bases of the junction left unmatched. CDR3 in DNA: TGTGCCAGCAGCGCCCCCTCTAGCGGCCAGCAGTACTTC. Amino acids: CASSAPSSGQQYF.

The chain uses TRBV5-1 and TRBJ2-3; TRBD2 agrees at 11 bases. This CDR3 region has 16 residues. Germline CDR1 and CDR2: SGHRS and YFSETQ. The ends lost 4 bases at V and 6 bases at J; junction bases unmatched: 10. For the CDR3, the DNA is TGCGCCAGCAGCGGCCAAACTAGCGGGAGTACTGATACGCAGTATTTT. Amino acids: CASSGQTSGSTDTQYF.

V usage is TRBV19 and J usage is TRBJ1-5; D is undetermined. CDR1 is LNHDA and CDR2 is SQIVND in the germline V gene (reference sequence). This CDR3 contains 16 residues. V dropped 3 bases and J dropped 2 bases, with 14 bases sitting between them. Here the CDR3 DNA reads TGTGCCAGTAGTATTGCGGCGAGGATTGGCAATCAGCCCCAGCATTTT. Encoded protein: CASSIAARIGNQPQHF.

This sequence joins TRBV6-4 and TRBJ1-5; 9 nucleotides match TRBD1. V lost 7 bases to trimming and J lost 3 bases; unmatched junction nucleotides: 10. Germline V gene sequence: CDR1 MRHNA, CDR2 SNTAGT. This CDR3 is built from 16 residues. The chain's CDR3 is CASILPGTGHNQPQHF. In DNA, the CDR3 is TGTGCCAGCATCCTTCCCGGGACAGGGCACAATCAGCCCCAGCATTTT.